Only a few counts were recorded for the clone carrying this T cell receptor (delta chain). Its antigen is currently unknown. TCRdb attributes to this sequence the protein of a much larger clone, which differs from the DNA translation at residue 4; a read error is likely, and the protein displayed is translated from the DNA. TCRdb repeated clone calling on the multiplex PCR reads with CATT. The sample has roughly 3,000 delta-chain clones; about 1% are singletons. The source of the sample is a study of gamma delta lymphoproliferative disorders and STAT genes. Across the whole study: The LymphoTrack Dx TCRG Assay amplified gamma chains from at least 50 ng of genomic DNA.

Overall study results and limits: Nearly all major patient gamma and delta clonotypes were public; only a couple of gamma clonotypes were disease-private.

CDR1 NSMFDY and CDR2 ISSIKDK come from the germline V gene. This CDR3 is 14 amino acids long. The receptor sequences were amplified from genomic DNA of peripheral blood mononuclear cells. The chain is built from TRAV29/DV5 and TRDJ1, with 7 bases fitting TRDD3. The sequencing sample was made of blood. The source is a human donor in good health. The CDR3 region is CALPAGGPFDKLIF. Here the CDR3 DNA reads TGTGCTCTCCCTGCTGGGGGGCCGTTCGATAAACTCATCTTT.